These 23 T cell receptor beta chains originate from one sample sequenced in a study of blood T cell repertoires in COVID-19 (TCRdb year 2020). The receptor library was made with the immunoSEQ multiplex PCR assay. Not all clones reach the TCRdb copy of this immuneACCESS table, which keeps in-frame sequences only. Checked studies attribute under half of the gap to unresolved V genes and leave the rest unexplained. This sample has some 150,000 clones in its table, and 76% of those were observed once. Jointly, the top ten make up 4.5% of the sample. Input material: peripheral blood. These receptors all stem from a woman at least 80 years old with active or convalescent COVID-19.

This clone was seen just once. The chain has TRBV21-1 and TRBJ1-5; the listed D gene, TRBD1, was not tested against the DNA. TRBV21-1 counts as a pseudogene. The CDR3 is 15 residues long. CDR3 bases: TGTGCCAGCAGCAATAACAGGGGTGCGTGGCAGCCCCAGCATTTT. Protein product: CASSNNRGAWQPQHF.

This clone showed up just once. The chain joins TRBV27 to TRBJ2-2; 9 bases are shared with TRBD1. Germline V gene sequence: CDR1 MNHEY, CDR2 SMNVEV (reference sequence). The junction had 6 bases not matched to a gene; V was cut back by 2 bases and J by 2 bases. The length of the CDR3 is 17 residues. This CDR3 reads CASSLLGTGINTGELFF. The CDR3, as DNA: TGTGCCAGCAGTTTACTAGGGACAGGGATTAACACCGGGGAGCTGTTTTTT.

This sequence joins TRBV9 and TRBJ2-7, with 9 bases aligning to TRBD1. This CDR3 has 12 residues. The V gene's germline CDR1 is SGDLS and CDR2 YYNGEE. Trimming took 7 bases from V and 6 from J; bases not matched to a gene: 5. The CDR3 reads CASGGQGGEQYF. The CDR3 DNA follows: TGTGCCAGCGGGGGACAGGGAGGCGAGCAGTACTTC.

This sequence joins TRBV7-9 and TRBJ2-5; TRBD1 matches at 7 bases. V trimming: 1 base; J trimming: 0 bases; junction bases outside the gene matches: 5. Germline CDR1 is SEHNR and CDR2 is FQNEAQ (reference sequence). CDR3 length equals 16 residues. CDR3 DNA sequence: TGTGCCAGCAGCTTAGAGGGACAGTTAGACCAAGAGACCCAGTACTTC. Protein sequence: CASSLEGQLDQETQYF.

The chain is built from TRBV25-1 and TRBJ1-5, with D unclear. Germline values: CDR1 MGHDK, CDR2 SYGVNS. The CDR3 spans 15 residues. The V end was cut by 1 base, the J end by 2 bases, with 9 bases between. The CDR3 DNA reads as TGTGCCAGCAGTGAATCGGGTTTCGGCAATCAGCCCCAGCATTTT. Amino acid sequence: CASSESGFGNQPQHF.

The chain is built from TRBV7-9 and TRBJ2-5; 8 nucleotides match TRBD1. J was trimmed by 5 bases and V by 4 bases; bases with no gene match: 6. The CDR3 extends over 14 amino acids. The germline V gene has CDR1 SEHNR and CDR2 FQNEAQ (reference sequence). CDR3 sequence (DNA): TGTGCCAGCAGCTCGGGACAGGAGGCGGAGACCCAGTACTTC. Protein sequence: CASSSGQEAETQYF.

The V call is TRBV28, the J call TRBJ1-5; D might be TRBD1 (6 bases). The germline gives CDR1 MDHEN, CDR2 SYDVKM. Deletions cut 7 bases from V and 3 bases from J, with 13 bases between. The CDR3 covers 14 residues. CDR3 amino acids: CASTSQGSNQPQHF. The DNA of the CDR3 is TGTGCCAGCACCAGCCAGGGGTCCAATCAGCCCCAGCATTTT. Variable domain in full (rest from reference TRBV28 and TRBJ1-5): DVKVTQSSRYLVKRTGEKVFLECVQDMDHENMFWYRQDPGLGLRLIYFSYDVKMKEKGDIPEGYSVSREKKERFSLILESASTNQTSMYLCASTSQGSNQPQHFGDGTRLSIL.

The chain recombines TRBV5-1 with TRBJ1-1; the match to TRBD1 covers 9 bases. Trimming took 4 bases from V and 7 from J; bases not matched to a gene: 11. This CDR3 spans 15 amino acids. Germline CDR1 SGHRS, CDR2 YFSETQ. The CDR3, as DNA: TGCGCCAGCAGCCCCGGGACAGGGAGGGTCAATGAAGCTTTCTTT. As protein: CASSPGTGRVNEAFF. Together with reference TRBV5-1 and TRBJ1-1, the CDR3 gives the full variable domain: KAGVTQTPRYLIKTRGQQVTLSCSPISGHRSVSWYQQTPGQGLQFLFEYFSETQRNKGNFPGRFSGRQFSNSRSEMNVSTLELGDSALYLCASSPGTGRVNEAFFGQGTRLTVV.

The V and J genes are TRBV5-1 and TRBJ1-2, with no clear D. Per the germline V gene, CDR1 is SGHRS and CDR2 is YFSETQ. Trimming took 5 bases from V and 10 from J, leaving 18 bases between them. This CDR3 has 13 residues. The CDR3 nucleotides read TGCGCCAGCAGAGAAGTGGGCGAAGATGTCTACACCTTC. Translated: CASREVGEDVYTF.

The CDR3 region is CASSPAGTGAGNTIYF. CDR3 bases: TGTGCCAGCAGCCCCGCCGGGACAGGGGCTGGAAACACCATATATTTT. The V call is TRBV6-6, the J call TRBJ1-3, with 10 bases that match TRBD1. The CDR3 runs 16 residues. Unmatched junction bases numbered 7, after V lost 6 bases and J lost 2 bases. Germline V lookup: CDR1 MNHNY, CDR2 SVGAGI (reference sequence).

This rearrangement joins TRBV19 to TRBJ2-3, with 7 bases matching TRBD1. The CDR3 is made up of 13 amino acids. The germline V gene has CDR1 LNHDA and CDR2 SQIVND (reference sequence). J lost 1 base, V lost 6 bases, and 1 base had no gene match. The CDR3 here is CASRGTGTDTQYF. CDR3 nucleotides: TGTGCCAGTAGGGGGACAGGCACAGATACGCAGTATTTT.

The genes are TRBV7-9 and TRBJ1-1; 8 nucleotides align to TRBD1. The CDR3 runs to 15 residues. In germline, CDR1 is SEHNR, CDR2 FQNEAQ (reference sequence). Trimming removed 1 base from V and 1 base from J; junction bases left unmatched: 2. CDR3 region: CASSLGTGGNTEAFF. CDR3 sequence (DNA): TGTGCCAGCAGCTTAGGTACAGGGGGGAACACTGAAGCTTTCTTT.

The chain has TRBV28 and TRBJ1-2, with D unclear. The CDR3 totals 15 residues. Germline loops: CDR1 MDHEN, CDR2 SYDVKM. With 5 bases removed from V and 4 bases from J, the gap between germline ends came to 17 bases. The CDR3 loop reads CASSPLRGKGYGYTF. The CDR3, as DNA: TGTGCCAGCAGTCCCCTGCGGGGTAAGGGCTATGGCTACACCTTC.

This rearrangement joins TRBV6-5 to TRBJ2-5; 10 bases match TRBD1. The junction had 7 bases not matched to a gene; V was cut back by 6 bases and J by 3 bases. This CDR3 contains 15 residues. Germline values: CDR1 MNHEY, CDR2 SVGAGI. The CDR3 region has the DNA TGTGCCAGCAGGAAGGCCGGGACAGGGGAAGAGACCCAGTACTTC. Translation: CASRKAGTGEETQYF.

This chain uses TRBV9 with TRBJ1-5; TRBD1 matches at 11 bases. V shed 3 bases, J shed 7 bases, and the junction held 6 bases outside the gene matches. This CDR3 contains 15 residues. Germline CDR1 is SGDLS and CDR2 is YYNGEE. The CDR3 protein is CASSEGQGAGQPQHF. The CDR3 bases are TGTGCCAGCAGCGAAGGACAGGGGGCAGGGCAGCCCCAGCATTTT.

Details on this clone: At the DNA level, this CDR3 is encoded by other sequences in the same sample as well. The gene calls are TRBV5-1 and TRBJ2-1; 7 bases match TRBD2. From germline, CDR1 is SGHRS and CDR2 YFSETQ. Losses at the gene ends were 3 bases for V and 4 bases for J; bases not matched to a gene: 4. CDR3 length: 14 residues. This CDR3 reads CASSSGLNYNEQFF. DNA of the CDR3: TGCGCCAGCAGCTCGGGACTAAATTACAATGAGCAGTTCTTC.

In its sample, this clone was seen a few times. Other DNA sequences of this sample code for an identical CDR3. The J gene is TRBJ1-2, the V gene TRBV28; tentatively, D is TRBD1 (6 bases). The CDR3 loop spans 14 amino acids. V was shortened by 6 bases and J by 4 bases, with 15 bases between the two germline ends. The V gene's germline CDR1 is MDHEN and CDR2 SYDVKM. The CDR3 bases are TGTGCCAGCAGCAATTCCGGGACAAGCTATGGCTACACCTTC. Its protein product is CASSNSGTSYGYTF.

V is TRBV15 and J is TRBJ1-2; D is undetermined. The CDR3 loop spans 14 amino acids. CDR1 LNHNV and CDR2 YYDKDF come from the germline V gene (reference sequence). The germline V and J ends were trimmed by 7 bases and 2 bases, with 14 bases remaining between them. CDR3 region: CATTPRVDNYGYTF. The CDR3 DNA sequence: TGTGCCACCACCCCGAGGGTTGACAACTATGGCTACACCTTC.

The rearrangement joins TRBV6-5 to TRBJ2-3, with 7 positions matching TRBD1. The germline V gene has CDR1 MNHEY and CDR2 SVGAGI. J was trimmed by 0 bases and V by 6 bases; bases with no gene match: 3. This CDR3 spans 14 amino acids. In DNA, the CDR3 is TGTGCCAGCAGACTACAGGGGAGCACAGATACGCAGTATTTT. Protein product: CASRLQGSTDTQYF.

The count of this clone is one. The V and J genes are TRBV18 and TRBJ2-5; TRBD2 might be the D (5 bases). The germline V and J ends were trimmed by 4 bases and 2 bases, with 11 bases remaining between them. The CDR3 is 14 amino acids. Germline V gene data show CDR1 as KGHSH and CDR2 as LQKENI. DNA for the CDR3: TGTGCCAGCTCACTGCCGGGAATGCAAGAGACCCAGTACTTC. Its translation: CASSLPGMQETQYF.

This rearrangement joins TRBV9 to TRBJ2-7, with D possibly TRBD1 on 5 matching bases. Germline V lookup: CDR1 SGDLS, CDR2 YYNGEE. V was trimmed by 4 bases and J by 2 bases, leaving 16 bases between them. This CDR3 is built from 15 residues. CDR3 residues: CASSPRSTAAYEQYF. The CDR3 nucleotides read TGTGCCAGCAGCCCTCGTTCGACAGCCGCCTACGAGCAGTACTTC.

This clone was recorded only once. The chain carries TRBV11-3 and TRBJ2-2, with 8 bases aligning to TRBD1. The V gene's germline CDR1 is SGHNT and CDR2 YENEEA. V shed 4 bases, J shed 1 base, and the junction held 2 bases outside the gene matches. The CDR3 has 15 amino acids. This chain's CDR3 is CASSSDRGNTGELFF. CDR3 DNA sequence: TGTGCCAGCAGCTCAGACAGGGGGAACACCGGGGAGCTGTTTTTT.

The rearrangement links TRBV7-2 to TRBJ2-3, with a tentative D call TRBD2 (6 bases). Germline-derived CDR1 and CDR2 are SGHTA and FQGNSA. Deletions cut 6 bases from V and 8 bases from J, with 12 bases between. The CDR3 consists of 12 residues. As DNA, the CDR3 is TGTGCCAGCAGTTACGGGGGAGCTACGCAGTATTTT. It codes for CASSYGGATQYF.